Sequencing of this T cell receptor (beta chain) was carried out in a study of blood T cell repertoires in COVID-19 (dated by TCRdb to the early 2020s). About the study as a whole: The collaborator samples originated in the United States, Italy and Spain and spanned the acute and convalescent phases of COVID-19. Samples came from the ongoing ImmuneRACE study (first 160 participants) plus 1,254 subjects from 6 global collaborators. The prospective study material was composed of cDNA or gDNA derived from T cells, B-cell-depleted T cells, or PBMCs. The sample metadata nearly always contained a de-identified subject ID, COVID-19 status, age in years and sex. Subjects who had been exposed to COVID-19, were actively infected with it, or had recovered from it provided the deeply sampled blood TCRbeta repertoires that made up the dataset. The repertoires were made available in a free public database intended to serve as a resource for research on the immune response to SARS-CoV-2. Where HLA class I and class II types were available, the types were taken from metadata supplied by the sample provider, not from assay-based typing. Broad study findings and their caveats: The amount of clinical and demographic metadata varied by source and participant and was provided uncurated.

TCRbeta CDR3 regions were amplified from genomic DNA by means of the immunoSEQ Assay, a bias-controlled multiplex PCR. Processing in the source paper ran as follows. Nucleated cell counts per sample were estimated from amplification of reference gene primers within the assay. To quantify the absolute abundance of each unique TCRbeta CDR3 rearrangement, sequence reads were collapsed and filtered. For each sample, productive Simpson clonality was calculated by taking the square root of Simpson's diversity index across productive rearrangements. TCRdb carries this immuneACCESS record with in-frame sequences only. Its versions omit some clonotypes, under half of them owing to an unresolved V gene in the studies checked, with the rest unexplained. The DNA was the basis for D and trimming; V, J and clone size are from that table. In all, the sample holds tens of thousands of clones, and roughly 88% of those were seen once. The top ten constitute more than 5.5% of the sample.

Sequences MNHEY (CDR1) and SVGAGI (CDR2) are obtained from the germline V gene. The CDR3 covers 15 residues, taking in both the cysteine and the phenylalanine. Only CDR3 DNA remains: 45 bases, in frame from the first base. V was cut back by 6 bases and J by 0 bases, leaving a gap of 14 bases between them. A word on this clone: Its antigen is still unknown. No base quality values were provided; no much bigger clone lies one nucleotide off.

Collaborating institutions collected whole blood in K2EDTA tubes following their own protocols. Collaborator samples were shipped for TCRbeta analysis as frozen whole blood, isolated PBMCs, or DNA extracted from either sample type. The sample comprised peripheral blood. The V and J segments used are TRBV6-5 and TRBJ1-2; TRBD1 is perhaps the D gene, given 6 matching bases. The receptor was isolated from a woman older than 75 with acute or convalescent COVID-19. The CDR3 protein is CASRGGQISNYGYTF. The bases are TGTGCCAGCAGAGGAGGACAGATCTCTAACTATGGCTACACCTTC.